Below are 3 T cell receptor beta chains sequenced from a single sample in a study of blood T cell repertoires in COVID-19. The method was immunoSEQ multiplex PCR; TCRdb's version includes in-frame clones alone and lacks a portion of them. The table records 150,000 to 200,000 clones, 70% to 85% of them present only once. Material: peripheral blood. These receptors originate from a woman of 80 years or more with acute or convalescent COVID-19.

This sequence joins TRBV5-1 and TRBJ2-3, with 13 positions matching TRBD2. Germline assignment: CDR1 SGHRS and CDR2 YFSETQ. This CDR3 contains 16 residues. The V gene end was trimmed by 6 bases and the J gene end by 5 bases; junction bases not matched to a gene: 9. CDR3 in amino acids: CASTTRTSGSRDTQYF. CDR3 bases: TGCGCCAGCACCACACGGACTAGCGGGAGTAGAGATACGCAGTATTTT.

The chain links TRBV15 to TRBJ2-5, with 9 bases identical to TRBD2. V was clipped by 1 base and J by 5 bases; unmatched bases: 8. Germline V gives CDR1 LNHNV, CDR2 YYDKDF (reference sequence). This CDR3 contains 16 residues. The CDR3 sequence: CATSRVDSGSRETQYF. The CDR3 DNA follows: TGTGCCACCAGCAGAGTTGATAGCGGGAGTCGGGAGACCCAGTACTTC.

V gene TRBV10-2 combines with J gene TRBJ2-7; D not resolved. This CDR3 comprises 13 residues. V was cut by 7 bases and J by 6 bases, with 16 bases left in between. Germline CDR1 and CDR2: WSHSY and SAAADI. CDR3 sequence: CASTLLALTEQYF. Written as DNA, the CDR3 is TGCGCCAGCACTTTATTAGCCCTTACCGAGCAGTACTTC.